This T cell receptor beta chain was profiled in a study of tumor-infiltrating lymphocytes in primary liver carcinoma. Study summary: Roughly 3.65 to 8 million productive TCRbeta reads were obtained per sample, with similar numbers across tissue types.

On this clonotype: Its antigen is not known. Germline is not matched at one junction end, which may reflect a read error.

Germline DNA was extracted alongside blood RNA, which was obtained from unsorted whole blood. Study-wide points: Less overlap was seen in tumor-adjacent and tumor-blood pairs than in tumor region pairs. Significantly larger top-250-clone fractions were found in tumors than in blood (p = 0.039).

This CDR3 region has 15 residues. The germline V gene encodes CDR1 LGHNA and CDR2 YNFKEQ. A constant-region primer primed TCR beta cDNA synthesis from roughly 500 ng of total RNA. Libraries of TCR beta came from three nested multiplex PCR rounds with slightly modified ARM-PCR. Two initial PCR rounds of about 11 cycles each paired TRBV1-TRBV30 forward primers with a C-beta reverse primer. One entry per CDR3 protein, called by TCRdb with MiXCR from the multiplex PCR reads. This table holds approximately 300,000 distinct CDR3 sequences, about 62% found once. The gene calls are TRBV4-2 and TRBJ2-7, with a tentative D call TRBD1 (6 bases). The sequence was obtained from a man aged 40-55 years with primary liver carcinoma and hepatitis B virus infection. Sequences were obtained from peripheral blood. CDR3 loop: CASIRLPGQSYEHYF. The DNA for the CDR3 is TGTGCCAGCATCCGCCTACCGGGACAATCCTACGAGCACTACTTC.